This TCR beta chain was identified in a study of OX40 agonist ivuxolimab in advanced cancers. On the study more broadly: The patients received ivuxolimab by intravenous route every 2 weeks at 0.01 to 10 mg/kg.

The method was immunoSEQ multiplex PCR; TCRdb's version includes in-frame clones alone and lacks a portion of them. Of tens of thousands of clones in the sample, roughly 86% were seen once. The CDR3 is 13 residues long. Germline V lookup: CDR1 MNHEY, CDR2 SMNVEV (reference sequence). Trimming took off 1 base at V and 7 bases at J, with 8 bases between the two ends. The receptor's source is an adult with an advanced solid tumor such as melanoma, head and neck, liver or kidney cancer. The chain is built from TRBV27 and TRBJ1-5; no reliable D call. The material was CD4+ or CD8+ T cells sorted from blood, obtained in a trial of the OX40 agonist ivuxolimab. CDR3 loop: CASSLLGGQPQHF. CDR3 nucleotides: TGTGCCAGCAGTTTATTGGGAGGGCAGCCCCAGCATTTT.